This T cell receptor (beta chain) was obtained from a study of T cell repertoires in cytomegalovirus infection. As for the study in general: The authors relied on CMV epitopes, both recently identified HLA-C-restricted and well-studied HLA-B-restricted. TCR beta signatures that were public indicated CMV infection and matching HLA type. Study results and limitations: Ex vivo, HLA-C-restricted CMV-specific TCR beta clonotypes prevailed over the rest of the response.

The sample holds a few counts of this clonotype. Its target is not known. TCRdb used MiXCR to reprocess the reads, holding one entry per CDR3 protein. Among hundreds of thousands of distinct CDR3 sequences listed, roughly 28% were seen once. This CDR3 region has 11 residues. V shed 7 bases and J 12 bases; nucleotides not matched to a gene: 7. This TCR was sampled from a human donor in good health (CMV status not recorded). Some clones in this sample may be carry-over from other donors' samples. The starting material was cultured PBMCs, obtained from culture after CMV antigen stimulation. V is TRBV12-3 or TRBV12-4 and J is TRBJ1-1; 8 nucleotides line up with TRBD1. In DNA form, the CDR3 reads TGTGCCAGCACCCCGGACAGGGCTTCTTTCTTT. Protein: CASTPDRASFF.